This T cell receptor beta chain is drawn from a study of T cell repertoires in cytomegalovirus infection. Whole-study context: Public signatures in TCR beta pointed to CMV infection and matching HLA type.

Whole-study results and caveats: Cumulative frequency of public TCR beta families picked out carriers of CMV plus the relevant HLA.

From the reads, TCRdb called clonotypes with MiXCR, one entry per CDR3 protein. This table holds around 300,000 distinct CDR3 sequences, approximately 9.5% found once. This CDR3 has 15 amino acids. Trimming cost V 4 bases and J 0 bases, with 12 bases left between them. Germline assignment: CDR1 SGHDN and CDR2 FVKESK. The table lists this clonotype with many counts. Its antigen is still unknown. The J gene is TRBJ2-5, the V gene TRBV14; D gene unclear. The origin of this receptor is a human donor in good health (CMV status not recorded). Some clones in this sample may be carry-over from other donors' samples. Sequenced sample: PBMCs. CDR3 DNA: TGTGCCAGCAGCCCCGGTTGGGCCTACCAAGAGACCCAGTACTTC. This codes for CASSPGWAYQETQYF.